Listed below are T cell receptor beta chains from one sample, sequenced in a study of shared clonotypes between healthy human individuals. Measured with immunoSEQ multiplex PCR; TCRdb has only the in-frame clones, and not every one. The table shows about 600,000 clones, with 97% occurring only once. The sequencing input was naive CD4+ T cells sorted from blood. These receptors came from a woman aged 30 to 39 in good health. The CDR3 runs from the conserved cysteine through the conserved F or W. The order of the fields is V gene, CDR3 length, J gene, CDR3 protein.

V gene: TRBV9; CDR3 length: 12; J gene: TRBJ1-3; CDR3 protein: CASSPRGNTIYF
V gene: TRBV6-1; CDR3 length: 11; J gene: TRBJ1-5; CDR3 protein: CASSRYQPQHF
V gene: TRBV5-1; CDR3 length: 17; J gene: TRBJ2-3; CDR3 protein: CASSPTGGAENTDTQYF
V gene: TRBV18; CDR3 length: 14; J gene: TRBJ1-3; CDR3 protein: CASSPGVTGNTIYF
V gene: TRBV6-1; CDR3 length: 18; J gene: TRBJ2-3; CDR3 protein: CASSVPGLAGGRTDTQYF
V gene: TRBV28; CDR3 length: 15; J gene: TRBJ2-3; CDR3 protein: CASSPADSFTDTQYF
V gene: TRBV10-3; CDR3 length: 19; J gene: TRBJ1-4; CDR3 protein: CAISEYQLPLTGGGEKLFF
V gene: TRBV5-4; CDR3 length: 16; J gene: TRBJ2-6; CDR3 protein: CASSSLLLSGANVLTF
V gene: TRBV6-1; CDR3 length: 14; J gene: TRBJ1-1; CDR3 protein: CASSFWGPNTEAFF
V gene: TRBV19; CDR3 length: 14; J gene: TRBJ1-1; CDR3 protein: CASSIGQGDREAFF
V gene: TRBV5-1; CDR3 length: 14; J gene: TRBJ2-3; CDR3 protein: CASSSSTPTDTQYF
V gene: TRBV1; CDR3 length: 14; J gene: TRBJ2-7; CDR3 protein: CTSSRTGTYYEQYF
V gene: TRBV5-1; CDR3 length: 20; J gene: TRBJ2-2; CDR3 protein: CASSLKARDSSSFLTGELFF
V gene: TRBV5-1; CDR3 length: 14; J gene: TRBJ2-7; CDR3 protein: CASSQAGARNEQYF
V gene: TRBV29-1; CDR3 length: 15; J gene: TRBJ2-4; CDR3 protein: CSVEGLAGGQNIQYF
V gene: TRBV27; CDR3 length: 16; J gene: TRBJ2-6; CDR3 protein: CASRRGSPPGANVLTF
V gene: TRBV10-3; CDR3 length: 16; J gene: TRBJ1-5; CDR3 protein: CAISDADRGANQPQHF
V gene: TRBV21-1; CDR3 length: 17; J gene: TRBJ2-7; CDR3 protein: CASSKKGSGITPYEQYF
V gene: TRBV27; CDR3 length: 14; J gene: TRBJ2-3; CDR3 protein: CASRPRGRADTQYF
V gene: TRBV19; CDR3 length: 14; J gene: TRBJ2-3; CDR3 protein: CASDKDGNTDTQYF
V gene: TRBV28; CDR3 length: 16; J gene: TRBJ2-2; CDR3 protein: CASSLIRRGNTGELFF
V gene: TRBV27; CDR3 length: 14; J gene: TRBJ2-7; CDR3 protein: CASRRTGGGYEQYF
V gene: TRBV6-5; CDR3 length: 14; J gene: TRBJ2-1; CDR3 protein: CASSYSGRGNEQFF
V gene: TRBV4-1; CDR3 length: 15; J gene: TRBJ2-3; CDR3 protein: CASSPSDPVHGTQYF
V gene: TRBV28; CDR3 length: 14; J gene: TRBJ2-7; CDR3 protein: CASNPSGASYEQYF
V gene: TRBV6-1; CDR3 length: 16; J gene: TRBJ1-2; CDR3 protein: CASSEGQSRRGYGYTF
V gene: TRBV28; CDR3 length: 15; J gene: TRBJ1-5; CDR3 protein: CASSFPGRSNQPQHF
V gene: TRBV7-9; CDR3 length: 18; J gene: TRBJ2-1; CDR3 protein: CASSLQRFLAGGYNEQFF
V gene: TRBV5-6; CDR3 length: 13; J gene: TRBJ1-2; CDR3 protein: CASSSPFLSGYTF
V gene: TRBV4-1; CDR3 length: 16; J gene: TRBJ2-1; CDR3 protein: CASSQTGTSGRNEQFF
V gene: TRBV28; CDR3 length: 11; J gene: TRBJ1-2; CDR3 protein: CASSTQGLAGF
V gene: TRBV19; CDR3 length: 13; J gene: TRBJ1-1; CDR3 protein: CASSSTVNTEAFF
V gene: TRBV7-3; CDR3 length: 15; J gene: TRBJ2-3; CDR3 protein: CASSLTGLVADTQYF
V gene: TRBV6-5; CDR3 length: 12; J gene: TRBJ2-7; CDR3 protein: CATKGNSYEQYF
V gene: TRBV19; CDR3 length: 15; J gene: TRBJ2-7; CDR3 protein: CASSFQTSTMDEQYF
V gene: TRBV28; CDR3 length: 12; J gene: TRBJ1-1; CDR3 protein: CASRGGITEAFF
V gene: TRBV6-1; CDR3 length: 17; J gene: TRBJ1-5; CDR3 protein: CASSGRRQDFSNQPQHF
V gene: TRBV27; CDR3 length: 17; J gene: TRBJ2-6; CDR3 protein: CATAQDRSSSGANVLTF
V gene: TRBV29-1; CDR3 length: 14; J gene: TRBJ1-1; CDR3 protein: CSVGEGGRNTEAFF
V gene: TRBV10-3; CDR3 length: 14; J gene: TRBJ2-7; CDR3 protein: CAISYGTQSYEQYF
V gene: TRBV11-1; CDR3 length: 14; J gene: TRBJ2-2; CDR3 protein: CASSSGSHTGELFF
V gene: TRBV28; CDR3 length: 20; J gene: TRBJ2-3; CDR3 protein: CASSTRASGRWSPPRDTQYF
V gene: TRBV7-2; CDR3 length: 15; J gene: TRBJ2-7; CDR3 protein: CASSLTTSGSSEQYF